This T cell receptor beta chain came from a study of shared clonotypes between healthy human individuals. As for the study in general: Per donor, CD8 memory used one plate, CD8 naive used two, CD4 memory used three and CD4 naive used three.

The CDR3 length is 17 residues. CDR1 SGHRS and CDR2 YFSETQ come from the germline V gene. Trimming shortened V by 4 bases and J by 1 base, and 19 bases separated the two germline ends. Every immunoSEQ plate was one replicate of a subset's evenly spread DNA. Sequencing was performed with immunoSEQ multiplex PCR; in TCRdb, only in-frame clones are kept and a portion is missing. The profile covers 2 million to 2.5 million clones, with more than 80% appearing a single time and 0.35% to 0.5% taken by the ten largest. This chain connects TRBV5-1 to TRBJ2-3; D is ambiguous. This clonotype originated in a man aged 18-30 years in good health. Some clones in this sample may be carry-over from other donors' samples. The specimen was naive CD4+ T cells from PBMCs. Specified subset: CD45RA+ positively selected. The CDR3 DNA sequence: TGCGCCAGCAGCCCCGGTCCCGAACTGGCTGGCACAGATACGCAGTATTTT. This encodes CASSPGPELAGTDTQYF.